This TCR beta chain was sequenced for a study of shared clonotypes between healthy human individuals. TCRdb's copy holds only in-frame clones and misses some; the assay was immunoSEQ multiplex PCR. The sample carries some 1,400,000 clones, over 95% recorded once. A note on this clone: The antigen is undetermined.

General study results and limits: Naive subsets generally exceeded memory subsets in estimated richness.

CDR3 size: 13 residues. Germline CDR1 and CDR2: GTSNPN and SVGIG (reference sequence). The junction had 5 bases not matched to a gene; V was cut back by 6 bases and J by 4 bases. The chain combines TRBV30 with TRBJ1-1, with 10 bases fitting TRBD1. The sequencing sample was made of naive CD4+ T cells sorted from blood. The subset: CD45RA+ positively selected. The clonotype originates from a man aged 30-40 years in good health. CDR3 DNA: TGTGCCTGTCTAGGGACAGGGGTCACTGAAGCTTTCTTT. Translated: CACLGTGVTEAFF.